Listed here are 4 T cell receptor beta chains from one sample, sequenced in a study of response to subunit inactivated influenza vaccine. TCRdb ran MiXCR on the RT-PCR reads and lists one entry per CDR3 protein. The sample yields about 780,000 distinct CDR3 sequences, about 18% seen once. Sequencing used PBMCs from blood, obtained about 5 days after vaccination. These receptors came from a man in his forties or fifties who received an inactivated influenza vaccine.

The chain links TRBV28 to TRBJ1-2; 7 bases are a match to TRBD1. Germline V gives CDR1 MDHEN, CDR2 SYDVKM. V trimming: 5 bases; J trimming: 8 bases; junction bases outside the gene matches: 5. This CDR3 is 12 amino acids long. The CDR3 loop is CASSGTVDGYTF. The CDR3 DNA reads TGTGCCAGCAGTGGGACAGTGGACGGCTACACCTTC.

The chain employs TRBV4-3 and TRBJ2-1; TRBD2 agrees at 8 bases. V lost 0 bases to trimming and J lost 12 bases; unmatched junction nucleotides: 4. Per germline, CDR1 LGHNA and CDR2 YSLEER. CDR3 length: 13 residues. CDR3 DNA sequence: TGCGCCAGCAGCCAAGAAAAGGGGACTAGGCAGTTCTTC. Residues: CASSQEKGTRQFF.

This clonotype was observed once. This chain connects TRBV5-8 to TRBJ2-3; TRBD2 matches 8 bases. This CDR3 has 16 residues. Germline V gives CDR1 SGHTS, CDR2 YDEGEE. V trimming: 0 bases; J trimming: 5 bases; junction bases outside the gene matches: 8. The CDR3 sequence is CASSLEGAGVGDTQYF. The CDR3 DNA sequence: TGTGCCAGCAGCTTGGAGGGAGCGGGAGTCGGAGATACGCAGTATTTT.

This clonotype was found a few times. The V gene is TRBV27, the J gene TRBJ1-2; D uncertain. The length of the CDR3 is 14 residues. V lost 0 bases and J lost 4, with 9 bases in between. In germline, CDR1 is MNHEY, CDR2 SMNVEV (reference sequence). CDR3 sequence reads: CASSLSPRGYGYTF. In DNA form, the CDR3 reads TGTGCCAGCAGTTTATCGCCACGCGGCTATGGCTACACCTTC.